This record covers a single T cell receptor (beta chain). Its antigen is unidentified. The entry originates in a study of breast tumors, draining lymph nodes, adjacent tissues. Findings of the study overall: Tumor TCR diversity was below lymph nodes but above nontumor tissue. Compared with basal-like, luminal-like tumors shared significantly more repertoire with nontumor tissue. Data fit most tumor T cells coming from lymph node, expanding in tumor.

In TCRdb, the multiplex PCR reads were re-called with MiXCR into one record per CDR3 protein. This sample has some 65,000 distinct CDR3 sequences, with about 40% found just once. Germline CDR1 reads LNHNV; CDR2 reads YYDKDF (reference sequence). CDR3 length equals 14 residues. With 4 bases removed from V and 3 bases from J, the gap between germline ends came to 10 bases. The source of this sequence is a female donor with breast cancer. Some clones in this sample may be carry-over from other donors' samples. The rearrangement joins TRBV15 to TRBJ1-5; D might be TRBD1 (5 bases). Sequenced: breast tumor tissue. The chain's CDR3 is CATSIGTSNQPQHF. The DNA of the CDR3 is TGTGCCACCAGCATTGGGACTTCCAATCAGCCCCAGCATTTT.